This T cell receptor beta chain was observed in a study of cytomegalovirus exposure and HLA in healthy donors. PCR used 60 Vbeta primers and 13 Jbeta primers. TCRdb keeps only in-frame clones here, not all; method: immunoSEQ multiplex PCR. The sample contains around 170,000 clones, around four fifths of which appear only once. The CDR3 runs to 19 residues. Unmatched junction bases numbered 11, after V lost 0 bases and J lost 7 bases. Germline CDR1 and CDR2: SGHNT and YENEEA. The study, taken as a whole, reports: Sequencing depth across donors, presence/absence analyses assumed, was roughly uniform.

Details on this clone: The antigen is undetermined.

V is TRBV11-3 and J is TRBJ2-1, with TRBD2 identical over 14 bases. The origin of this receptor is a woman aged 18-30 years in good health and CMV-seronegative. The sequenced sample was PBMCs. CDR3 nucleotide sequence: TGTGCCAGCAGCTTAGAGATTTTTCTGGGACTAGCGGGGGTAAATGAGCAGTTCTTC. It is translated as CASSLEIFLGLAGVNEQFF.